The rows below give T cell receptor beta chains drawn from one sample of a study of blood T cell repertoires in COVID-19. Using immunoSEQ multiplex PCR, the repertoire was profiled, and TCRdb retains in-frame clones only, with some absent. The sample lists about 150,000 clones; approximately 84% were seen once. Material: peripheral blood. The source is a human donor in a cohort sampled during active COVID-19. Both conserved end residues are part of each CDR3. The D gene is left open where the match is weak. Size is stated for part of the rows, as once, few or many counts, or as a class when the clone is expanded.

TRBV6-2/TRBV6-3	TRBD1	once	TRBJ2-6	CASSRDRSGSGANVLTF	TGTGCCAGCAGCCGGGACAGGTCCGGCTCTGGGGCCAACGTCCTGACTTTC
TRBV24-1	TRBD1	.	TRBJ2-2	CATSEAGTGGTGELFF	TGTGCCACCAGTGAGGCGGGGACAGGGGGGACCGGGGAGCTGTTTTTT
TRBV3-1/TRBV3-2	.	many	TRBJ2-3	CASSLNPLGRESDTQYF	TGTGCCAGCAGCCTCAATCCCCTTGGGCGGGAATCAGATACGCAGTATTTT
TRBV19	.	once	TRBJ2-7	CASSIVAEPSYEQYF	TGTGCCAGTAGTATAGTCGCCGAGCCCTCCTACGAGCAGTACTTC
TRBV18	TRBD1	.	TRBJ1-6	CASSYGTGGLNSPLHF	TGTGCCAGCTCCTACGGGACAGGGGGCCTTAATTCACCCCTCCACTTT
TRBV7-8	.	.	TRBJ1-5	CATKQGRNQPQHF	TGTGCCACCAAACAGGGTAGAAATCAGCCCCAGCATTTT
TRBV6-6	.	once	TRBJ1-4	CASSNLKGEKLFF	TGTGCCAGCAGTAACTTAAAGGGGGAAAAACTGTTTTTT
TRBV24-1	.	.	TRBJ2-3	CATSDLGPGGTDTQYF	TGTGCCACCAGTGATTTGGGCCCCGGGGGAACAGATACGCAGTATTTT
TRBV5-8	TRBD1	.	TRBJ2-4	CASSPPGDRKNIQYF	TGTGCCAGCAGCCCCCCGGGGGACAGGAAAAACATTCAGTACTTC
TRBV15	TRBD2	.	TRBJ2-3	CATDYSGRPGDTQYF	TGTGCCACCGATTACAGCGGGAGGCCGGGGGATACGCAGTATTTT
TRBV5-8	.	.	TRBJ2-5	CASSFSLVETQYF	TGTGCCAGCAGCTTTTCTCTTGTAGAGACCCAGTACTTC
TRBV20-1	TRBD1	.	TRBJ1-2	CSASGAGGSSGYTF	TGCAGTGCTAGTGGGGCAGGGGGCTCAAGTGGCTACACCTTC
TRBV29-1	.	.	TRBJ1-1	CSVPDSLMNTEAFF	TGCAGCGTACCCGATAGTCTTATGAACACTGAAGCTTTCTTT
TRBV19	.	once	TRBJ1-1	CASIGDKNTEAFF	TGTGCCAGTATAGGGGACAAAAACACTGAAGCTTTCTTT
TRBV19	TRBD1	.	TRBJ1-1	CASSPVDRENTEAFF	TGTGCCAGTAGCCCGGTCGACAGGGAGAACACTGAAGCTTTCTTT
TRBV2	.	.	TRBJ1-2	CASSAQGLGGYTF	TGTGCCAGCAGTGCCCAGGGCCTCGGAGGCTACACCTTC
TRBV5-1	TRBD2	.	TRBJ2-1	CASSTQSGSDEQFF	TGCGCCAGCAGCACCCAAAGCGGGAGCGATGAGCAGTTCTTC
TRBV5-8	.	few	TRBJ1-2	CASSLETGGYTF	TGTGCCAGCAGCTTGGAAACGGGTGGCTACACCTTC
TRBV19	TRBD1	.	TRBJ2-1	CASSLGTGSEEQFF	TGTGCCAGTTCGCTCGGGACAGGATCGGAGGAGCAGTTCTTC
TRBV4-1	TRBD1	.	TRBJ1-2	CASSQGVNRGHYGYTF	TGCGCCAGCAGCCAAGGAGTCAACAGGGGGCACTATGGCTACACCTTC
TRBV5-1	.	.	TRBJ2-2	CASSSTLAQNTGELFF	TGCGCCAGCAGCTCGACTCTAGCGCAGAACACCGGGGAGCTGTTTTTT
TRBV19	.	.	TRBJ2-6	CASTGGAPSGANVLTF	TGTGCCAGTACCGGAGGAGCCCCCTCTGGGGCCAACGTCCTGACTTTC
TRBV5-6	.	.	TRBJ2-5	CASSLVQVGYQETQYF	TGTGCCAGCAGCTTGGTTCAGGTTGGGTACCAAGAGACCCAGTACTTC
TRBV19	.	.	TRBJ1-1	CASTLQLNTEAFF	TGTGCCTCAACGTTGCAGTTGAACACTGAAGCTTTCTTT
TRBV7-9	.	.	TRBJ1-3	CASSRAVSGNTIYF	TGTGCCAGCAGCCGCGCTGTCTCTGGAAACACCATATATTTT
TRBV3-1/TRBV3-2	.	.	TRBJ1-6	CASSLVGGEGALHF	TGTGCCAGCAGCCTGGTGGGAGGGGAAGGGGCCCTCCACTTT
TRBV28	TRBD2	.	TRBJ2-3	CATARGLAGKTDTQYF	TGTGCCACAGCCCGGGGACTAGCGGGAAAGACAGATACGCAGTATTTT
TRBV19	.	.	TRBJ1-6	CASTYTRGPLHF	TGTGCCAGTACCTACACCAGGGGACCCCTCCACTTT
TRBV29-1	.	.	TRBJ1-6	CSVRYRERKVGSPLHF	TGCAGCGTGAGGTACAGGGAGAGGAAAGTCGGTTCACCCCTCCACTTT
TRBV20-1	TRBD1	.	TRBJ2-2	CSASRTGGRTGELFF	TGCAGTGCTAGTCGGACAGGGGGCCGGACCGGGGAGCTGTTTTTT
TRBV5-1	.	.	TRBJ1-2	CASSYSGVPQNYGYTF	TGCGCCAGCAGCTATAGCGGAGTCCCGCAAAATTATGGCTACACCTTC
TRBV2	.	.	TRBJ2-3	CASSTRLLDTQYF	TGTGCCAGCAGTACTCGACTCCTCGATACGCAGTATTTT
TRBV7-3	.	.	TRBJ2-7	CASSALGSYEQYF	TGTGCCAGCAGCGCCCTAGGTAGCTACGAGCAGTACTTC
TRBV30	.	.	TRBJ1-6	CAWNAVSYNSPLHF	TGTGCCTGGAACGCGGTTTCCTATAATTCACCCCTCCACTTT
TRBV6-5	TRBD2	.	TRBJ2-2	CASISGFTGELFF	TGTGCCAGCATTAGCGGGTTCACCGGGGAGCTGTTTTTT
TRBV7-2	.	.	TRBJ1-2	CASSLEGSWDNYGYTF	TGTGCCAGCAGCCTGGAGGGAAGTTGGGATAACTATGGCTACACCTTC
TRBV9	.	.	TRBJ1-2	CASSEGVTGSGYTF	TGTGCCAGCAGCGAGGGGGTAACTGGGTCGGGCTACACCTTC
TRBV6-1	TRBD1	.	TRBJ2-7	CASSDGQGAIEHEQYF	TGTGCCAGCAGTGATGGACAGGGGGCTATTGAGCACGAGCAGTACTTC
TRBV7-9	.	.	TRBJ1-2	CASSRGEGPVNYGYTF	TGTGCCAGCAGCCGCGGGGAGGGACCTGTAAACTATGGCTACACCTTC
TRBV7-9	.	once	TRBJ1-4	CASSLDSGRKKLFF	TGTGCCAGCAGCTTAGACAGCGGTAGGAAAAAACTGTTTTTT